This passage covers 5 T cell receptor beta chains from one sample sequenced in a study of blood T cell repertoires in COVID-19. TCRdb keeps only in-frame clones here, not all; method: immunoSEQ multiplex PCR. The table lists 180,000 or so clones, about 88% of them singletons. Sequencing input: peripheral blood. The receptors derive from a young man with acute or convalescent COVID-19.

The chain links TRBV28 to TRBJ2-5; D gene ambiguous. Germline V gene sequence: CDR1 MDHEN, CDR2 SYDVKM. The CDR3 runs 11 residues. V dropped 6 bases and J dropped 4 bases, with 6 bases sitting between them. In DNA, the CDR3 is TGTGCCAGCAGCAAGCGAGAGACCCAGTACTTC. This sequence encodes CASSKRETQYF.

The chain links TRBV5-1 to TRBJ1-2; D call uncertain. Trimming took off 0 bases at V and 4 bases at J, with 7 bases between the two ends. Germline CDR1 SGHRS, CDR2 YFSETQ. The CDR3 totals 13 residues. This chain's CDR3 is CASSLEARYGYTF. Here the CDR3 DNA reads TGCGCCAGCAGCTTGGAAGCCCGCTATGGCTACACCTTC.

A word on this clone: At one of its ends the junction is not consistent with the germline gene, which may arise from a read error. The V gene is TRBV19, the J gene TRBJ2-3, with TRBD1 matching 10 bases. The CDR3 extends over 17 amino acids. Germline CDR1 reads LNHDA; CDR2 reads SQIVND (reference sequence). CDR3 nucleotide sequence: TGTGCCAGTAGTCCCCTTGGGGGGGACAGGGGCCTCGGTATCCGGCATTTT. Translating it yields CASSPLGGDRGLGIRHF.

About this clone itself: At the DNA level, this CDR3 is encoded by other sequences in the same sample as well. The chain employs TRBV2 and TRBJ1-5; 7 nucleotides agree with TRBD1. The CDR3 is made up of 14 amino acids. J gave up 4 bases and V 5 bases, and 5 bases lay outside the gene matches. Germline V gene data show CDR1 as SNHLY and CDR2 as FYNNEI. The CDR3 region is CASSRDSSNQPQHF. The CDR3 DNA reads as TGTGCCAGCAGTCGGGACAGCTCTAATCAGCCCCAGCATTTT.

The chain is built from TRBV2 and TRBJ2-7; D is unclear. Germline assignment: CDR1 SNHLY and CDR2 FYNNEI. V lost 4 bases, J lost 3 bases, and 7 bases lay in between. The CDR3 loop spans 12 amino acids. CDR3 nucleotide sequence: TGTGCCAGCAGTGTAAATTTCTACGAGCAGTACGTC. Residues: CASSVNFYEQYV.